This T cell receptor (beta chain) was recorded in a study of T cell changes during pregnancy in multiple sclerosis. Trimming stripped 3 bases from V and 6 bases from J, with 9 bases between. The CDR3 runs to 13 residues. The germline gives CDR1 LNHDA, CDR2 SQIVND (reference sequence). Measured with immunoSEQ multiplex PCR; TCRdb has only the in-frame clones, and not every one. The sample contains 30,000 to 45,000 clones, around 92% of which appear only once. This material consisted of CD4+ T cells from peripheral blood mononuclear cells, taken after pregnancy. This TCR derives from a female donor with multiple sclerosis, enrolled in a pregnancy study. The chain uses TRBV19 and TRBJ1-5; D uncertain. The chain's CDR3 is CASSMPGIQPQHF. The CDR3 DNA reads TGTGCCAGTAGTATGCCCGGGATTCAGCCCCAGCATTTT.